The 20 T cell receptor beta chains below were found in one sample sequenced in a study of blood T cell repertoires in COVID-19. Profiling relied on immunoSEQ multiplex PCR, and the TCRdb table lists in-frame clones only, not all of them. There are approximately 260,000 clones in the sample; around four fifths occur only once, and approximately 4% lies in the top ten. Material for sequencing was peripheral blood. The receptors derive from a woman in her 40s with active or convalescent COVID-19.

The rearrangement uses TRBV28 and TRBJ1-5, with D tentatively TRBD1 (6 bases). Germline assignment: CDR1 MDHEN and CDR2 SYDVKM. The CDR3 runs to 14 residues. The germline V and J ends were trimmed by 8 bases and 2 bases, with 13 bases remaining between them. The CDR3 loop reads CASEGVPRNQPQHF. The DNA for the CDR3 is TGTGCCAGCGAGGGGGTGCCTCGCAATCAGCCCCAGCATTTT.

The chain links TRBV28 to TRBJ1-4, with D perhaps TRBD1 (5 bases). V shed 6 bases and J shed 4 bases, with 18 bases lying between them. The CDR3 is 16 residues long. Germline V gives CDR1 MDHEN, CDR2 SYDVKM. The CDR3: CASRPPGEGFNEKLFF. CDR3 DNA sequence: TGTGCCAGCAGACCCCCCGGGGAGGGGTTTAATGAAAAACTGTTTTTT.

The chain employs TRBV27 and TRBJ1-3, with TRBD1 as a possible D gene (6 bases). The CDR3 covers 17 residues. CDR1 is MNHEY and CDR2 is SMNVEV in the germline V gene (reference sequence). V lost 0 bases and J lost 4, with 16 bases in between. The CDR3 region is CASSLSPIGGPGNTIYF. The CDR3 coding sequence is TGTGCCAGCAGTTTATCCCCTATAGGGGGTCCCGGAAACACCATATATTTT.

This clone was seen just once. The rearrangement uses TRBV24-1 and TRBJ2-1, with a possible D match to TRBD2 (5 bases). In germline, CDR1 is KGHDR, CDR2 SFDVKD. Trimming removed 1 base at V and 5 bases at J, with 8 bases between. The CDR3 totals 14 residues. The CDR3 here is CATSDLPGNNEQFF. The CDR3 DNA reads TGTGCCACCAGTGATTTACCCGGGAACAATGAGCAGTTCTTC.

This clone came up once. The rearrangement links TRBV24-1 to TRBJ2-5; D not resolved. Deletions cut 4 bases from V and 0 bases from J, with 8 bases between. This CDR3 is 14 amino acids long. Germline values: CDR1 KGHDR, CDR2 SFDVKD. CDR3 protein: CATSEPRDQETQYF. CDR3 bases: TGTGCCACCAGTGAACCCCGAGACCAAGAGACCCAGTACTTC.

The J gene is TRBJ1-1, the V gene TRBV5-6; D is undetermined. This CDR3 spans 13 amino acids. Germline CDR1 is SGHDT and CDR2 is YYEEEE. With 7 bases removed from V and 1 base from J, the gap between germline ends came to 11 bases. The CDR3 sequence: CASGLFGNTEAFF. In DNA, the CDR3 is TGTGCCAGCGGGCTTTTTGGGAACACTGAAGCTTTCTTT. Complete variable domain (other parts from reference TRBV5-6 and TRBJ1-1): DAGVTQSPTHLIKTRGQQVTLRCSPKSGHDTVSWYQQALGQGPQFIFQYYEEEERQRGNFPDRFSGHQFPNYSSELNVNALLLGDSALYLCASGLFGNTEAFFGQGTRLTVV.

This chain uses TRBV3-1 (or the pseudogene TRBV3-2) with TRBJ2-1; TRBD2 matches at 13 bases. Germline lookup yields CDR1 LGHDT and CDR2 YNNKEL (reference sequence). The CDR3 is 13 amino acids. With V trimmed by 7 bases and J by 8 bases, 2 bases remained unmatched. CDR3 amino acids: CASKLAGGDEQFF. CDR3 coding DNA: TGTGCCAGCAAACTAGCGGGGGGGGATGAGCAGTTCTTC.

The CDR3 DNA sequence: TGTGCCAGCAGCCCTGTTGGGAGGGAAAACATTCAGTACTTC. Its translation: CASSPVGRENIQYF. The chain is built from TRBV7-3 and TRBJ2-4; 7 bases map to TRBD2. Germline CDR1 reads SGHTA; CDR2 reads FQGTGA. The CDR3 is 14 residues long. The trim removed 5 bases at V and 5 bases at J, leaving 6 bases unmatched.

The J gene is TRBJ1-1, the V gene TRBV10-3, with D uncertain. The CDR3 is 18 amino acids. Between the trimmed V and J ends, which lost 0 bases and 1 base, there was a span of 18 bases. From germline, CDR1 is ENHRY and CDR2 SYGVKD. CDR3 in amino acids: CAISESPRPPFSNTEAFF. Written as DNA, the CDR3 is TGTGCCATCAGTGAGTCCCCGCGTCCCCCCTTCTCGAACACTGAAGCTTTCTTT.

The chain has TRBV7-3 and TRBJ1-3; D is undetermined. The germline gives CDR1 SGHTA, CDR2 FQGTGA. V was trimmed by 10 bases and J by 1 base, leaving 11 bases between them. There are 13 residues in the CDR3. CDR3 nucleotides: TGTGCCACCCTGGGCGGGTCTGGAAACACCATATATTTT. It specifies CATLGGSGNTIYF.

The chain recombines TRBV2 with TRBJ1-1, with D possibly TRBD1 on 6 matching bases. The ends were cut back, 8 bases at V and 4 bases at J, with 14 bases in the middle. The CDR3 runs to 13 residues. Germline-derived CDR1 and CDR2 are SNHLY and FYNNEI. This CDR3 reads CASGLGHSTEAFF. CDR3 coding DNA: TGTGCCAGCGGACTGGGACATAGCACTGAAGCTTTCTTT.

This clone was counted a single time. CDR3 DNA: TGTGCCAGAGACAGTAAGTGCACAGATACGCAGTATTTT. This translates into CARDSKCTDTQYF. The chain employs TRBV21-1 and TRBJ2-3; the D call TRBD1 from the table was never checked on the DNA. TRBV21-1 is an annotated pseudogene. The CDR3 extends over 13 amino acids.

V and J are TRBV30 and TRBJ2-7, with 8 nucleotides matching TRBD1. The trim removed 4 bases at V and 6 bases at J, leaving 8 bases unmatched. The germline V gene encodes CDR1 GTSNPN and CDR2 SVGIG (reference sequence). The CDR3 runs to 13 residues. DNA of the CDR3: TGTGCCTGGACCCGGACAGGGTCAGGCGAGCAGTACTTC. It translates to CAWTRTGSGEQYF.

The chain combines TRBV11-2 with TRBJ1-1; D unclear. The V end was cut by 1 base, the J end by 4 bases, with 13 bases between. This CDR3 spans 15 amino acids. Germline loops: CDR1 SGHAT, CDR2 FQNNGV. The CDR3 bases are TGTGCCAGCAGCTTAGCTCTGGGCGAGGGCACTGAAGCTTTCTTT. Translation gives CASSLALGEGTEAFF.

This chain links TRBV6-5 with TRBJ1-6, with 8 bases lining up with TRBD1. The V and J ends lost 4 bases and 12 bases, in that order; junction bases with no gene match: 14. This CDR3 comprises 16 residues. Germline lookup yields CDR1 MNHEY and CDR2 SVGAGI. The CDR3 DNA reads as TGTGCCAGCAGTTCTCACGCGACAGGGGATCGGGGACCCCTCCACTTT. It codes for CASSSHATGDRGPLHF.

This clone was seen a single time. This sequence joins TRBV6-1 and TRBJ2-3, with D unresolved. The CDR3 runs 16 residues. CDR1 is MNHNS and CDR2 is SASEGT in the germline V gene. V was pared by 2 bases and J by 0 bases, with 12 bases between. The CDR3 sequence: CASSEMSASSTDTQYF. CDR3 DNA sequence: TGTGCCAGCAGTGAAATGAGTGCCTCTAGCACAGATACGCAGTATTTT.

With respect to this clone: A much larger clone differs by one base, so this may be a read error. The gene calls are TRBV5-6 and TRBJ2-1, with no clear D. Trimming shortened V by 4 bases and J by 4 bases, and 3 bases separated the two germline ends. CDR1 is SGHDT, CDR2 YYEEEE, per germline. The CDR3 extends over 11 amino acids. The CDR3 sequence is CASSTYNEQFF. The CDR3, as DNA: TGTGCCAGCAGCACTTACAATGAGCAGTTCTTC.

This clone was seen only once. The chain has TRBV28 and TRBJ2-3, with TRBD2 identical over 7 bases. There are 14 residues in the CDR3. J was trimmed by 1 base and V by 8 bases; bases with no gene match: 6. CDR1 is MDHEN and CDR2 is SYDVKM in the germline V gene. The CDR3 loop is CASEGGGRTDTQYF. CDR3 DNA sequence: TGTGCCAGCGAAGGCGGGGGACGCACAGATACGCAGTATTTT.

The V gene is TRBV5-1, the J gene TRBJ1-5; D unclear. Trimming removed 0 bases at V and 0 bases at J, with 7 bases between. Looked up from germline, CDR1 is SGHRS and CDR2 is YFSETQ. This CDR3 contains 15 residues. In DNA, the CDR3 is TGCGCCAGCAGCTTGGACAGTTATAGCAATCAGCCCCAGCATTTT. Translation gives CASSLDSYSNQPQHF.

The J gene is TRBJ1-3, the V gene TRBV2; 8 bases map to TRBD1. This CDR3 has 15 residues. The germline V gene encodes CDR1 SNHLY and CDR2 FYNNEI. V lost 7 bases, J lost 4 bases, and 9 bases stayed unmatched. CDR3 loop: CASTYRGSSGNTIYF. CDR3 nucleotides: TGTGCCAGCACCTACAGGGGGTCATCAGGAAACACCATATATTTT.